Shown below are 4 T cell receptor beta chains from a single sample sequenced in a study of cytotoxic CD8 clonotypes in ibrutinib-treated CLL (dated by TCRdb to the early 2020s). This specimen's time point label, interpreted: progressive disease on ibrutinib. Receptor libraries were prepared by the immunoSEQ multiplex PCR assay. This is the immuneACCESS table as TCRdb keeps it, with only in-frame sequences that have V and J called. A part of the clones is gone; compared with another copy, unresolved V genes explain less than half, and the rest is unexplained. Across this sample there are 150,000 to 200,000 clones, with 88% seen only once. The leading ten clones occupy 3% to 3.5% of the sample. The specimen was PBMCs, collected at disease progression, from a patient treated with ibrutinib. Receptors were obtained from a human donor with chronic lymphocytic leukemia.

In regard to this clone: Other nucleotide sequences from this sample produce the same CDR3. CDR3 region: CASSLDSTDTQYF. In nucleotides, the CDR3 is TGTGCCAGCAGCTTAGACAGCACAGATACGCAGTATTTT. The V call is TRBV11-3, the J call TRBJ2-3; D not resolved. From germline, CDR1 is SGHNT and CDR2 YENEEA. CDR3 length: 13 residues. Trimming removed 0 bases at V and 0 bases at J, with 1 base between.

This clone turned up a few times. The chain links TRBV30 to TRBJ1-1; weak D call: TRBD1 (5 bases). V was cut by 4 bases and J by 4 bases, with 19 bases left in between. Germline V CDR1 and CDR2: GTSNPN, SVGIG (reference sequence). The CDR3 sequence is 15 residues long. CDR3 loop: CAWKQARQPPTEAFF. The CDR3 region has the DNA TGTGCCTGGAAACAGGCTCGACAGCCGCCCACTGAAGCTTTCTTT.

The chain is built from TRBV27 and TRBJ2-7, with D tentatively TRBD1 or TRBD2 (5 bases each). Trimming shortened V by 4 bases and J by 0 bases, and 10 bases separated the two germline ends. The germline V gene encodes CDR1 MNHEY and CDR2 SMNVEV (reference sequence). This CDR3 comprises 14 residues. The CDR3 DNA reads as TGTGCCAGCAGTTGGGACGGCCTCTCCTACGAGCAGTACTTC. Its translation is CASSWDGLSYEQYF.

The genes are TRBV19 and TRBJ2-5, with D tentatively TRBD1 or TRBD2 (5 bases each). The germline gives CDR1 LNHDA, CDR2 SQIVND (reference sequence). Trimming shortened V by 3 bases and J by 4 bases, and 12 bases separated the two germline ends. The length of the CDR3 is 14 residues. CDR3 sequence reads: CASSMRARGETQYF. In DNA, the CDR3 is TGTGCCAGTAGTATGCGGGCTAGGGGAGAGACCCAGTACTTC. The full variable domain, its missing parts supplied by reference TRBV19 and TRBJ2-5, is DGGITQSPKYLFRKEGQNVTLSCEQNLNHDAMYWYRQDPGQGLRLIYYSQIVNDFQKGDIAEGYSVSREKKESFPLTVTSAQKNPTAFYLCASSMRARGETQYFGPGTRLLVL.